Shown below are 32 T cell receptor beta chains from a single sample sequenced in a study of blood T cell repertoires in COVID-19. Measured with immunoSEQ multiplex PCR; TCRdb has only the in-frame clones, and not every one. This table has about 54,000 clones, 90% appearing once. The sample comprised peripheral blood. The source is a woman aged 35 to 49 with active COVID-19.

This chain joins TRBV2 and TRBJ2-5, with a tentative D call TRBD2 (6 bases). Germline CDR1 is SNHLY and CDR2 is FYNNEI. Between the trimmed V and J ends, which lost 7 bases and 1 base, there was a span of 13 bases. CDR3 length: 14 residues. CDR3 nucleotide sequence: TGTGCCAGCATAGGGGTTAGCGGCCAAGAGACCCAGTACTTC. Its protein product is CASIGVSGQETQYF.

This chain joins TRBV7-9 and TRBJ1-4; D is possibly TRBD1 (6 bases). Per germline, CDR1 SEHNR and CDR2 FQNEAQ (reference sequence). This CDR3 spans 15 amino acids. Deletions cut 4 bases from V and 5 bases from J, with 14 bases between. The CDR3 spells CASSSYREGNEKLFF. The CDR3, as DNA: TGTGCCAGCAGCTCTTACAGGGAAGGGAATGAAAAACTGTTTTTT.

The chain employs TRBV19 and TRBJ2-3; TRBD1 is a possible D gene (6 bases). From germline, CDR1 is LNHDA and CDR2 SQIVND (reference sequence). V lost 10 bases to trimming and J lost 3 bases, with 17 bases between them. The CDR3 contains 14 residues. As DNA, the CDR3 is TGTGCCACCAGAACAGGGTTTAAGACAGATACGCAGTATTTT. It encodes CATRTGFKTDTQYF.

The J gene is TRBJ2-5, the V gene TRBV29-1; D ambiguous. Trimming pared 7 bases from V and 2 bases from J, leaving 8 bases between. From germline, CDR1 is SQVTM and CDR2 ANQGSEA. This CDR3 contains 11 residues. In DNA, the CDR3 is TGCAGCGCCCGCGGTCAAGAGACCCAGTACTTC. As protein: CSARGQETQYF.

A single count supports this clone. CDR3 DNA sequence: TGTGCCTGGAGTGAGGCTAGCGGGGGGCCCCAAGAGACCCAGTACTTC. Its translation is CAWSEASGGPQETQYF. This chain links TRBV30 with TRBJ2-5; 11 bases are shared with TRBD2. The CDR3 spans 16 residues. CDR1 is GTSNPN and CDR2 is SVGIG in the germline V gene (reference sequence). V was pared by 1 base and J by 1 base, with 5 bases of the junction left unmatched.

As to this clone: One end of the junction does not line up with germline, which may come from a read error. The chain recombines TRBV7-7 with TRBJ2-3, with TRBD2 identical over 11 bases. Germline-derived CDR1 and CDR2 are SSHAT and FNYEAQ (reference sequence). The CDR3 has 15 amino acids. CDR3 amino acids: CASSRTSGGTDTQYF. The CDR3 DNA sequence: TGTGCTAGCAGCCGAACTAGCGGGGGAACAGATACGCAGTATTTT.

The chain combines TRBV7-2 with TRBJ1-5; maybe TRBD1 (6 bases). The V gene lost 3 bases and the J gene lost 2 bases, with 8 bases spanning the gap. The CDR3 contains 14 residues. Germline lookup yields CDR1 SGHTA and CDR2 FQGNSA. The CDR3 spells CASSFAGGNQPQHF. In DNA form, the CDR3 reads TGTGCCAGCAGCTTCGCAGGGGGCAATCAGCCCCAGCATTTT. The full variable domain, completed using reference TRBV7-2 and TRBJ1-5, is GAGVSQSPSNKVTEKGKDVELRCDPISGHTALYWYRQSLGQGLEFLIYFQGNSAPDKSGLPSDRFSAERTGGSVSTLTIQRTQQEDSAVYLCASSFAGGNQPQHFGDGTRLSIL.

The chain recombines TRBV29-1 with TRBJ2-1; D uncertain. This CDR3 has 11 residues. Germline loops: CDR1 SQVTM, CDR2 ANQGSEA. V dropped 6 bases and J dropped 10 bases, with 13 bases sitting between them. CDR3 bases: TGCAGCGTCCGTGCCGTGCGGGAGCAGTTCTTC. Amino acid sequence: CSVRAVREQFF.

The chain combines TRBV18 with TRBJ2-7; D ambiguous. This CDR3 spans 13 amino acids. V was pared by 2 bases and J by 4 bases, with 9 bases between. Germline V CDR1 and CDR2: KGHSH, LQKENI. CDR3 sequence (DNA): TGTGCCAGCTCACCAACTCCCGGTTACGAGCAGTACTTC. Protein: CASSPTPGYEQYF.

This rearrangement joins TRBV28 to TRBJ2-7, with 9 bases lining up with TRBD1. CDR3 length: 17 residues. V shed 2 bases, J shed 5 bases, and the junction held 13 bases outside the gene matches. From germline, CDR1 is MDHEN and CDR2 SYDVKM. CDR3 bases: TGTGCCAGCAGTTTAAGAGCCCCGGGACAGGGCCAGCACGAGCAGTACTTC. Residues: CASSLRAPGQGQHEQYF.

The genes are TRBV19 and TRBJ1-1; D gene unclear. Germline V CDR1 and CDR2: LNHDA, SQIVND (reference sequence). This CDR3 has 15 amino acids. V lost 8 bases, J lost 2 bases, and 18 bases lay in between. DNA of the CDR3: TGTGCCAGTCGCCTGGGGAGGGTGAAAAACACTGAAGCTTTCTTT. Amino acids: CASRLGRVKNTEAFF.

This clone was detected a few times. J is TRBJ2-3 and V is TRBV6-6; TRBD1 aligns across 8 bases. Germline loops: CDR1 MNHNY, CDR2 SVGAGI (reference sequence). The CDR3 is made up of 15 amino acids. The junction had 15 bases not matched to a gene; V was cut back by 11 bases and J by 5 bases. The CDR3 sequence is CAGTTGGRGKDTQYF. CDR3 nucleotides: TGTGCCGGTACAACAGGGGGTAGAGGCAAAGATACGCAGTATTTT.

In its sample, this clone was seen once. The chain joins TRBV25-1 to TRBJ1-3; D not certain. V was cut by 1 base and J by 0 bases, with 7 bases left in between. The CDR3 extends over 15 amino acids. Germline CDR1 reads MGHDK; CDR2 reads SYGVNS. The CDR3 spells CASSESRDSGNTIYF. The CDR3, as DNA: TGTGCCAGCAGTGAATCCCGGGACTCTGGAAACACCATATATTTT.

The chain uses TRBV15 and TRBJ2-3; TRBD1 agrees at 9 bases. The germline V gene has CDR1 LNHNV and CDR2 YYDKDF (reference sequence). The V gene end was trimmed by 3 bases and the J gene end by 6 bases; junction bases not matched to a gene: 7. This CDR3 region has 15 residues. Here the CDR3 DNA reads TGTGCCACCAGCAGCGGGACAGGGAAGGGGGATACGCAGTATTTT. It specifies CATSSGTGKGDTQYF.

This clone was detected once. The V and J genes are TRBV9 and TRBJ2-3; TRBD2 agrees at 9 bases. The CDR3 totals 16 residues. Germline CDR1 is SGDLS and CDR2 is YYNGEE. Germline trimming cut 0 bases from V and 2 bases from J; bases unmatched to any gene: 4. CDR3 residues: CASSVVRGGSTDTQYF. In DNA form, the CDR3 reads TGTGCCAGCAGCGTAGTGCGGGGGGGCTCCACAGATACGCAGTATTTT.

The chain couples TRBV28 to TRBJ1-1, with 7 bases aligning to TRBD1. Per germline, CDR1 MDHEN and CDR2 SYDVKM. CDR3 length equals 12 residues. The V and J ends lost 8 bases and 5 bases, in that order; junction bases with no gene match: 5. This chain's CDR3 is CASVTGRTEAFF. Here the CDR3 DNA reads TGTGCCAGCGTGACAGGGCGTACTGAAGCTTTCTTT.

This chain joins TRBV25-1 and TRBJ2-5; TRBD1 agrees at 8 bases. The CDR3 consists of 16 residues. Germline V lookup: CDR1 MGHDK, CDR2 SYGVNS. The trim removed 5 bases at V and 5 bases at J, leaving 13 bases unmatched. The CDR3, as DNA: TGTGCCAGCAGTACACCACCGGGACAGGACGACGAGACCCAGTACTTC. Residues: CASSTPPGQDDETQYF.

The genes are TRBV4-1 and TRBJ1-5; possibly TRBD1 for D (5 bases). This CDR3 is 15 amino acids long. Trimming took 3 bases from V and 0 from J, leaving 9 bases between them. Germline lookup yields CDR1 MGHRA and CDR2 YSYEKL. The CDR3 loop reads CASSHLQDSNQPQHF. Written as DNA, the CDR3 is TGCGCCAGCAGCCACCTACAGGATAGCAATCAGCCCCAGCATTTT.

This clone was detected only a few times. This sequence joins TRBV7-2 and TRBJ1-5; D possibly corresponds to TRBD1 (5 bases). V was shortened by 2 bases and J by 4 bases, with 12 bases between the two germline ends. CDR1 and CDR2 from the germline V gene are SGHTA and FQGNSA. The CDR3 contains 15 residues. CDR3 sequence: CASSLTGGGNQPQHF. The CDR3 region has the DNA TGTGCCAGCAGCTTAACTGGGGGAGGAAATCAGCCCCAGCATTTT. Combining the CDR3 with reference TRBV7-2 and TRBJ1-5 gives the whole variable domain GAGVSQSPSNKVTEKGKDVELRCDPISGHTALYWYRQSLGQGLEFLIYFQGNSAPDKSGLPSDRFSAERTGGSVSTLTIQRTQQEDSAVYLCASSLTGGGNQPQHFGDGTRLSIL.

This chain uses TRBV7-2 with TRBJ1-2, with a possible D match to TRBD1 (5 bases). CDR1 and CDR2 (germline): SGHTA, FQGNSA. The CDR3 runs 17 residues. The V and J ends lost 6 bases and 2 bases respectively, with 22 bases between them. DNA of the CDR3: TGTGCCAGCAGTCCAACCCGGGGCCGGCGGGGAAACTATGGCTACACCTTC. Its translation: CASSPTRGRRGNYGYTF.

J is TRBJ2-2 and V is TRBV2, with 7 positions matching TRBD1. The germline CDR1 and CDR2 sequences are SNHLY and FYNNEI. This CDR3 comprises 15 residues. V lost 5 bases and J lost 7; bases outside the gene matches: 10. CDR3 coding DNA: TGTGCCAGCAGTCACCGGGACAGAGCTATCGGGGAGCTGTTTTTT. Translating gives CASSHRDRAIGELFF. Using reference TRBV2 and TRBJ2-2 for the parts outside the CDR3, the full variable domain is EPEVTQTPSHQVTQMGQEVILRCVPISNHLYFYWYRQILGQKVEFLVSFYNNEISEKSEIFDDQFSVERPDGSNFTLKIRSTKLEDSAMYFCASSHRDRAIGELFFGEGSRLTVL.

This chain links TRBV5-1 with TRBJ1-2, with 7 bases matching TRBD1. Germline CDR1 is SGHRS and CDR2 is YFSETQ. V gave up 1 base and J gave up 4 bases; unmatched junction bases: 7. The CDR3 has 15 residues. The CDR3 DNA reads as TGCGCCAGCAGCTTGCAACCCCAGGGGGGCTATGGCTACACCTTC. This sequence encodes CASSLQPQGGYGYTF.

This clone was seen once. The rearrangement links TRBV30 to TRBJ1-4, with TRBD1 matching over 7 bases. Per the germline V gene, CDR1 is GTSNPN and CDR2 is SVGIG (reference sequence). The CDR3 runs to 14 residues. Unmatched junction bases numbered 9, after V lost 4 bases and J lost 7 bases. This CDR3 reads CAWTAVAGGEKLFF. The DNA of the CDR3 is TGTGCCTGGACCGCAGTCGCAGGGGGTGAAAAACTGTTTTTT.

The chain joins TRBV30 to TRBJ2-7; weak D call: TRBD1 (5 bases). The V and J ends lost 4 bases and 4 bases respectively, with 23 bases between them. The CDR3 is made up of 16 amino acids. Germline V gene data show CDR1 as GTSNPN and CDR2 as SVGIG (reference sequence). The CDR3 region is CAWTEGLGRVSYEQYF. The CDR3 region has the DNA TGTGCCTGGACCGAAGGGTTGGGCAGGGTATCATACGAGCAGTACTTC. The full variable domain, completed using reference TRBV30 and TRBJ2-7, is SQTIHQWPATLVQPVGSPLSLECTVEGTSNPNLYWYRQAAGRGLQLLFYSVGIGQISSEVPQNLSASRPQDRQFILSSKKLLLSDSGFYLCAWTEGLGRVSYEQYFGPGTRLTVT.

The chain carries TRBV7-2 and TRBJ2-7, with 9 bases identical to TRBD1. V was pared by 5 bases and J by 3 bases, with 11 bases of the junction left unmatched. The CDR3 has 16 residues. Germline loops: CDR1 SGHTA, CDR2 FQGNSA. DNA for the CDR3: TGTGCCAGCAGCGGAGCCGGGACAGGGAGAGGCTACGAGCAGTACTTC. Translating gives CASSGAGTGRGYEQYF.

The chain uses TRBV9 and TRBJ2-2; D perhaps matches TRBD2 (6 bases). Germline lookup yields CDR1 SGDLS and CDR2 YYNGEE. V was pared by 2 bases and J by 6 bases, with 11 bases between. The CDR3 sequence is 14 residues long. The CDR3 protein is CASSVGGSPGELFF. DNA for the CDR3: TGTGCCAGCAGCGTGGGGGGTAGTCCCGGGGAGCTGTTTTTT.

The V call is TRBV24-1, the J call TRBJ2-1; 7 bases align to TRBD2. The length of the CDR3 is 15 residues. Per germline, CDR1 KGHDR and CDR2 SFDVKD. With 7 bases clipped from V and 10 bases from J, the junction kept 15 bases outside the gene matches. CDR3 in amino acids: CATSPATGGKSEQFF. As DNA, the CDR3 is TGTGCCACCAGCCCGGCAACGGGGGGAAAGAGCGAGCAGTTCTTC.

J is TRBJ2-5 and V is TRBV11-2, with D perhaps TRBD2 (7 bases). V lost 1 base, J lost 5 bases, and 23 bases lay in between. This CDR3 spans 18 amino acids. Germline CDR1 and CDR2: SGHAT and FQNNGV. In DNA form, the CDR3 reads TGTGCCAGCAGCTTAGCCCCTGGGAGGGGGGGAAGCGATGAGACCCAGTACTTC. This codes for CASSLAPGRGGSDETQYF.

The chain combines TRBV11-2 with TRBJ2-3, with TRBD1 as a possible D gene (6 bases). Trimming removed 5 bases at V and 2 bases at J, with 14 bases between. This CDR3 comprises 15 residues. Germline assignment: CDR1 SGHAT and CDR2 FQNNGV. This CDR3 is CASSGWGLATDTQYF. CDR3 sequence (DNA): TGTGCCAGCAGCGGATGGGGGCTGGCCACAGATACGCAGTATTTT.

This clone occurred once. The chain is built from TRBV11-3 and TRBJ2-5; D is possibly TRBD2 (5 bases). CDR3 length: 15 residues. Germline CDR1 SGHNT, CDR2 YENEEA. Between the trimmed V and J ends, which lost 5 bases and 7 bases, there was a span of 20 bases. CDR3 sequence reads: CASSPRVEGAVTQYF. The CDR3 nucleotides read TGTGCCAGCAGCCCAAGGGTTGAGGGAGCGGTGACCCAGTACTTC.

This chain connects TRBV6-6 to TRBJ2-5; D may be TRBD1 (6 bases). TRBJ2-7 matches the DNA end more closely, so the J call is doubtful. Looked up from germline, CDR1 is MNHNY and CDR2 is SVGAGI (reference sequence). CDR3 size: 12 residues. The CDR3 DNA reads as TGTGCCAGCAGTCCAGGGGTCCCCGAGCAGTACTTC. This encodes CASSPGVPEQYF.

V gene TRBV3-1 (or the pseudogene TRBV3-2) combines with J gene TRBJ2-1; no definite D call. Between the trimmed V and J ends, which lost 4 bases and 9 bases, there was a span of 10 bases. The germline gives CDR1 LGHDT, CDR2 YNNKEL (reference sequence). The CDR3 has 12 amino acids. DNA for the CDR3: TGTGCCAGCAGCCCTACCGCCACTGAGCAGTTCTTC. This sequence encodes CASSPTATEQFF.